The 29 T cell receptor beta chains below were found in one sample sequenced in a study of blood T cell repertoires in COVID-19. The assay was immunoSEQ multiplex PCR, and TCRdb's table has in-frame clones only and misses some. Found here are more than 250,000 clones, around four fifths of them singletons; the top ten hold under 5.5%. The sample comprised peripheral blood. Receptors originate from a man aged 55 to 70 who had recovered from COVID-19.

This CDR3 reads CASSSTGSPKGYTF. The CDR3 DNA sequence: TGTGCCAGCAGCTCTACAGGGTCCCCTAAGGGCTACACCTTC. V is TRBV7-2 and J is TRBJ1-2; TRBD1 might be the D (6 bases). Deletions cut 4 bases from V and 8 bases from J, with 17 bases between. The CDR3 runs to 14 residues. Germline V gene sequence: CDR1 SGHTA, CDR2 FQGNSA.

The J gene is TRBJ2-7, the V gene TRBV6-5; TRBD1 aligns across 9 bases. CDR3 length: 14 amino acids. V shed 6 bases, J shed 7 bases, and the junction held 10 bases outside the gene matches. CDR1 MNHEY and CDR2 SVGAGI come from the germline V gene. The DNA for the CDR3 is TGTGCCAGCAGGACGGACAGGGGCGCGGGTGAGCAGTACTTC. Residues: CASRTDRGAGEQYF.

This clone was seen only once. The chain links TRBV4-1 to TRBJ2-4; weak D call: TRBD1 (6 bases). Trimming left V 6 bases short and J 6 bases short, with 12 bases between. CDR3 size: 13 residues. Germline CDR1 and CDR2: MGHRA and YSYEKL. DNA of the CDR3: TGCGCCAGCAGAGGGGTAGGGGGAAACATTCAGTACTTC. As protein: CASRGVGGNIQYF.

The chain uses TRBV6-5 and TRBJ2-5; maybe TRBD1 (5 bases). V gave up 6 bases and J gave up 7 bases, with 15 bases separating them. The length of the CDR3 is 13 residues. The germline gives CDR1 MNHEY, CDR2 SVGAGI. CDR3 residues: CASRPYGAGTQYF. For the CDR3, the DNA is TGTGCCAGCAGACCCTATGGGGCCGGGACCCAGTACTTC.

The rearrangement links TRBV19 to TRBJ2-1; TRBD2 matches 14 bases. CDR3 length: 17 amino acids. The J segment lost 4 bases and the V segment lost 7 bases, leaving 9 bases of the junction unmatched. Germline CDR1 and CDR2: LNHDA and SQIVND (reference sequence). CDR3 DNA sequence: TGTGCCAGTAAAGGGGGGACTAGCGGGAGAGGATACAATGAGCAGTTCTTC. Its protein product is CASKGGTSGRGYNEQFF.

This rearrangement joins TRBV19 to TRBJ2-2, with D perhaps TRBD2 (7 bases). This CDR3 has 12 residues. The V end was cut by 10 bases, the J end by 7 bases, with 13 bases between. Germline V lookup: CDR1 LNHDA, CDR2 SQIVND (reference sequence). The CDR3 DNA is TGTGCCACCGCGGGGGCCGTCGGGGAGCTGTTTTTT. Its protein product is CATAGAVGELFF.

The chain has TRBV5-6 and TRBJ2-1; D ambiguous. The germline V and J ends were trimmed by 5 bases and 6 bases, with 15 bases remaining between them. The length of the CDR3 is 14 residues. The germline V gene encodes CDR1 SGHDT and CDR2 YYEEEE. In DNA, the CDR3 is TGTGCCAGCAGTATGCAAGCAGGTTTCAATGAGCAGTTCTTC. Protein sequence: CASSMQAGFNEQFF. Based on the CDR3 plus reference TRBV5-6 and TRBJ2-1, the full variable domain is DAGVTQSPTHLIKTRGQQVTLRCSPKSGHDTVSWYQQALGQGPQFIFQYYEEEERQRGNFPDRFSGHQFPNYSSELNVNALLLGDSALYLCASSMQAGFNEQFFGPGTRLTVL.

V usage is TRBV5-4 and J usage is TRBJ2-5; D not resolved. This CDR3 has 16 amino acids. Per germline, CDR1 SGHNT and CDR2 YYREEE (reference sequence). Trimming took 0 bases from V and 1 from J, leaving 13 bases between them. CDR3 amino acids: CASSLAVTSPQETQYF. The CDR3 DNA follows: TGTGCCAGCAGCTTGGCAGTCACCTCGCCCCAAGAGACCCAGTACTTC.

The rearrangement uses TRBV19 and TRBJ1-3, with unresolved D. V gave up 5 bases and J gave up 4 bases, with 12 bases separating them. Germline values: CDR1 LNHDA, CDR2 SQIVND (reference sequence). There are 14 residues in the CDR3. In DNA, the CDR3 is TGTGCCAGTAGTCCCGACATGACGGGAAACACCATATATTTT. Its protein is CASSPDMTGNTIYF.

The chain is built from TRBV4-1 and TRBJ2-7, with 9 nucleotides matching TRBD2. Germline CDR1 reads MGHRA; CDR2 reads YSYEKL. The CDR3 is 16 amino acids. After removal of 3 bases from V and 5 bases from J, the junction contained 11 bases not matched to a gene. The CDR3 region has the DNA TGCGCCAGCAGCCACTCCTTGACTAGCGGAGACGACGAGCAGTACTTC. Its translation: CASSHSLTSGDDEQYF.

This chain uses TRBV27 with TRBJ2-1; 12 bases match TRBD2. V shed 2 bases and J 9 bases; nucleotides not matched to a gene: 11. CDR1 is MNHEY, CDR2 SMNVEV, per germline (reference sequence). The CDR3 runs to 17 residues. The CDR3 DNA sequence: TGTGCCAGCAGTTTAAGACCCCGGACTAGCGGGAAGCTTGAGCAGTTCTTC. Its protein product is CASSLRPRTSGKLEQFF.

This clone showed up just once. This rearrangement joins TRBV10-2 to TRBJ2-6; 7 bases map to TRBD1. The V segment lost 6 bases and the J segment 0 bases; nucleotides outside the gene matches: 23. Per the germline V gene, CDR1 is WSHSY and CDR2 is SAAADI. This CDR3 spans 22 amino acids. The CDR3 sequence: CASSQILGGTDPSSSGANVLTF. The DNA of the CDR3 is TGCGCCAGCAGCCAAATACTCGGTGGGACAGACCCGTCCAGCTCTGGGGCCAACGTCCTGACTTTC.

This clone was recorded only once. J is TRBJ1-3 and V is TRBV7-9; D is perhaps TRBD1 (5 bases). V dropped 5 bases and J dropped 4 bases, with 15 bases sitting between them. The germline gives CDR1 SEHNR, CDR2 FQNEAQ (reference sequence). The CDR3 consists of 15 residues. The CDR3 sequence: CASSRGGVSGNTIYF. The CDR3 region has the DNA TGTGCCAGCAGCCGAGGAGGGGTATCAGGAAACACCATATATTTT.

The J gene is TRBJ2-5, the V gene TRBV2; D gene uncertain. The V end lost 6 bases, the J end lost 9 bases, and 11 bases lay between the germline ends. Germline V CDR1 and CDR2: SNHLY, FYNNEI. The CDR3 is made up of 11 amino acids. CDR3 residues: CASRLLEPQYF. CDR3 nucleotide sequence: TGTGCCAGCAGACTCCTCGAGCCCCAGTACTTC.

This chain joins TRBV28 and TRBJ1-6; the D gene is possibly TRBD1 (5 bases). CDR3 size: 18 residues. CDR1 and CDR2 from the germline V gene are MDHEN and SYDVKM. The germline V and J ends were trimmed by 3 bases and 0 bases, with 15 bases remaining between them. In DNA form, the CDR3 reads TGTGCCAGCAGTTTTGGGGCGCAAGGAAGCTCCTATAATTCACCCCTCCACTTT. This sequence encodes CASSFGAQGSSYNSPLHF.

This clone came up a few times. This chain links TRBV5-4 with TRBJ2-5, with TRBD1 matching over 7 bases. The J segment lost 4 bases and the V segment lost 0 bases, leaving 6 bases of the junction unmatched. The CDR3 is made up of 15 amino acids. CDR1 and CDR2 (germline): SGHNT, YYREEE (reference sequence). The CDR3 nucleotides read TGTGCCAGCAGCTTGGAGGGGGCGCAACGAGAGACCCAGTACTTC. Translating gives CASSLEGAQRETQYF.

The rearrangement joins TRBV24-1 to TRBJ2-7, with 9 bases that match TRBD1. Germline CDR1 and CDR2: KGHDR and SFDVKD. This CDR3 is built from 12 residues. The trim removed 9 bases at V and 3 bases at J, leaving 2 bases unmatched. CDR3 in amino acids: CATPDRGYEQYF. DNA of the CDR3: TGTGCCACCCCGGACAGGGGCTACGAGCAGTACTTC.

This clone turned up a few times. The rearrangement uses TRBV5-1 and TRBJ2-1; 14 bases agree with TRBD2. Looked up from germline, CDR1 is SGHRS and CDR2 is YFSETQ. The V gene end was trimmed by 4 bases and the J gene end by 9 bases; junction bases not matched to a gene: 12. CDR3 length: 17 amino acids. The CDR3 region is CASSPRAGLAGVGEQFF. DNA for the CDR3: TGCGCCAGCAGCCCCCGAGCGGGACTAGCGGGAGTGGGTGAGCAGTTCTTC.

CDR3 nucleotide sequence: TGTGCCAGCAGCTTGGGACAGGGGGTGGGTGAAAAACTGTTTTTT. Translated: CASSLGQGVGEKLFF. The J gene is TRBJ1-4, the V gene TRBV5-4; 9 nucleotides line up with TRBD1. Unmatched junction bases numbered 4, after V lost 0 bases and J lost 7 bases. This CDR3 has 15 amino acids. From germline, CDR1 is SGHNT and CDR2 YYREEE (reference sequence).

The chain uses TRBV5-1 and TRBJ2-5, with D possibly being TRBD2 (6 bases). Germline lookup yields CDR1 SGHRS and CDR2 YFSETQ. The CDR3 is made up of 20 amino acids. V was shortened by 0 bases and J by 4 bases, with 28 bases between the two germline ends. The CDR3 reads CASSLASGGVSGGLGETQYF. The CDR3, as DNA: TGCGCCAGCAGCTTGGCTTCCGGTGGGGTGTCCGGAGGGCTTGGAGAGACCCAGTACTTC.

J is TRBJ2-3 and V is TRBV7-9; D is perhaps TRBD2 (7 bases). The CDR3 consists of 14 residues. Germline V gene lookup returns CDR1 SEHNR and CDR2 FQNEAQ (reference sequence). The V and J ends lost 8 bases and 1 base respectively, with 13 bases between them. CDR3 protein: CASVGGAGTDTQYF. CDR3 DNA sequence: TGTGCCAGCGTAGGGGGGGCGGGCACAGATACGCAGTATTTT.

The CDR3 is CASEEVGNTIYF. The CDR3 coding sequence is TGTGCCAGCGAAGAGGTCGGAAACACCATATATTTT. The chain uses TRBV28 and TRBJ1-3; D remains unclear. This CDR3 has 12 amino acids. Germline V gene data show CDR1 as MDHEN and CDR2 as SYDVKM. V was cut by 8 bases and J by 4 bases, with 9 bases left in between.

This chain links TRBV19 with TRBJ2-7, with a tentative D call TRBD2 (6 bases). The CDR3 sequence is 17 residues long. Germline V CDR1 and CDR2: LNHDA, SQIVND (reference sequence). Trimming took off 5 bases at V and 6 bases at J, with 26 bases between the two ends. The CDR3 DNA is TGTGCCAGTAGTCCCTGGAGGGCGGCTAGTTTATTGGGCGAGCAGTACTTC. Translated: CASSPWRAASLLGEQYF.

The V call is TRBV27, the J call TRBJ1-1; TRBD1 might be the D (5 bases). CDR3 length: 16 residues. The germline gives CDR1 MNHEY, CDR2 SMNVEV (reference sequence). V dropped 6 bases and J dropped 7 bases, with 24 bases sitting between them. The CDR3 here is CASSLRGGGPPLEAFF. In DNA, the CDR3 is TGTGCCAGCAGCCTGCGGGGGGGAGGCCCCCCACTTGAAGCTTTCTTT.

The chain uses TRBV18 and TRBJ1-1; D is undetermined. The V and J ends lost 6 bases and 2 bases respectively, with 10 bases between them. This CDR3 has 13 residues. Germline values: CDR1 KGHSH, CDR2 LQKENI. The CDR3 region is CASSEVANTEAFF. The CDR3 DNA reads as TGTGCCAGCTCTGAAGTAGCCAACACTGAAGCTTTCTTT.

The chain joins TRBV4-1 to TRBJ1-6, with a possible D match to TRBD1 (5 bases). Per the germline V gene, CDR1 is MGHRA and CDR2 is YSYEKL. CDR3 length: 15 residues. The V end lost 1 base, the J end lost 10 bases, and 14 bases lay between the germline ends. As DNA, the CDR3 is TGCGCCAGCAGCCAAGTCCCGACCCCAGGGTCACCCCTCCACTTT. It is translated as CASSQVPTPGSPLHF.

This clone was detected only a few times. The CDR3 is CASRTRTSGGADTQYF. Written as DNA, the CDR3 is TGTGCCAGCAGAACGCGGACTAGCGGGGGAGCAGATACGCAGTATTTT. The chain combines TRBV27 with TRBJ2-3; 13 nucleotides match TRBD2. CDR1 and CDR2 from the germline V gene are MNHEY and SMNVEV (reference sequence). The CDR3 spans 16 residues. The J segment lost 4 bases and the V segment lost 6 bases, leaving 7 bases of the junction unmatched.

This sequence joins TRBV4-1 and TRBJ2-2, with TRBD2 as a possible D gene (6 bases). Per germline, CDR1 MGHRA and CDR2 YSYEKL. This CDR3 contains 13 residues. V lost 6 bases to trimming and J lost 5 bases, with 10 bases between them. CDR3 DNA sequence: TGCGCCAGCAGGTACGGGACTACCGGGGAGCTGTTTTTT. This encodes CASRYGTTGELFF.

V usage is TRBV12-3 or TRBV12-4 and J usage is TRBJ2-7, with no clear D. Deletions cut 7 bases from V and 2 bases from J, with 12 bases between. The CDR3 extends over 13 amino acids. The CDR3 sequence is CASTPGPPYEQYF. CDR3 DNA sequence: TGTGCCAGCACACCAGGTCCCCCCTACGAGCAGTACTTC.